These 28 T cell receptor beta chains came from one sample sequenced in a study of cytomegalovirus exposure and HLA in healthy donors. A multiplex PCR was run with 60 Vbeta primers and 13 Jbeta primers. Sequenced by immunoSEQ multiplex PCR; TCRdb stores in-frame clones only, minus some. The data hold around 110,000 clones, with more than 75% observed a single time. The specimen was PBMCs. The source of these receptors is a woman aged 45-59 years in good health and CMV-seropositive.

The J gene is TRBJ2-1, the V gene TRBV7-3, with D tentatively TRBD2 (6 bases). Deletions cut 0 bases from V and 5 bases from J, with 14 bases between. The CDR3 covers 16 residues. CDR1 is SGHTA, CDR2 FQGTGA, per germline. CDR3 amino acids: CASSLTGGTGNNEQFF. The DNA for the CDR3 is TGTGCCAGCAGCTTAACGGGTGGGACTGGGAACAATGAGCAGTTCTTC. Supplemented by reference TRBV7-3 and TRBJ2-1, the full variable domain reads GAGVSQTPSNKVTEKGKYVELRCDPISGHTALYWYRQSLGQGPEFLIYFQGTGAADDSGLPNDRFFAVRPEGSVSTLKIQRTERGDSAVYLCASSLTGGTGNNEQFFGPGTRLTVL.

CDR3 in DNA: TGTGCCAGCAGTGGTGTCCCAGGGGCGAGCTACGAGCAGTACTTC. Its translation: CASSGVPGASYEQYF. The chain links TRBV25-1 to TRBJ2-7, with D perhaps TRBD1 (6 bases). The CDR3 consists of 15 residues. Germline V gene data show CDR1 as MGHDK and CDR2 as SYGVNS. V shed 4 bases and J shed 3 bases, with 16 bases lying between them.

This chain joins TRBV5-1 and TRBJ1-1; TRBD1 matches 7 bases. The CDR3 spans 14 residues. Germline V gene sequence: CDR1 SGHRS, CDR2 YFSETQ. V gave up 2 bases and J gave up 7 bases; unmatched junction bases: 8. The CDR3 sequence: CASSFTGQEYEAFF. The CDR3 DNA reads TGCGCCAGCAGCTTTACCGGACAGGAATATGAAGCTTTCTTT.

The rearrangement links TRBV28 to TRBJ1-2, with TRBD1 matching 7 bases. CDR3 length: 14 residues. V lost 6 bases to trimming and J lost 3 bases; unmatched junction nucleotides: 7. Germline values: CDR1 MDHEN, CDR2 SYDVKM. Written as DNA, the CDR3 is TGTGCCAGCAGCTTCCGGGACAGCTACTATGGCTACACCTTC. Translating it yields CASSFRDSYYGYTF.

The V call is TRBV6-5, the J call TRBJ1-2; 8 nucleotides match TRBD1. Germline V lookup: CDR1 MNHEY, CDR2 SVGAGI. Unmatched junction bases numbered 6, after V lost 7 bases and J lost 5 bases. This CDR3 has 13 amino acids. CDR3 in amino acids: CASKPGGWYGYTF. Written as DNA, the CDR3 is TGTGCCAGCAAGCCAGGGGGCTGGTATGGCTACACCTTC.

The genes are TRBV2 and TRBJ2-4; 12 bases fit TRBD2. The V gene end was trimmed by 3 bases and the J gene end by 0 bases; junction bases not matched to a gene: 6. CDR1 is SNHLY and CDR2 is FYNNEI in the germline V gene. This CDR3 is built from 18 residues. In DNA, the CDR3 is TGTGCCAGCAGTGATCGGACTAGCGGGGTTGAAGCCAAAAACATTCAGTACTTC. It encodes CASSDRTSGVEAKNIQYF.

The chain carries TRBV7-6 and TRBJ2-1; 9 bases match TRBD2. CDR1 and CDR2 (germline): SGHVS, FNYEAQ. With V trimmed by 7 bases and J by 7 bases, 8 bases remained unmatched. The CDR3 has 14 amino acids. CDR3 bases: TGTGCCAGCACATGGGGCGGGGGGGGAAATGAGCAGTTCTTC. This sequence encodes CASTWGGGGNEQFF.

The J gene is TRBJ2-7, the V gene TRBV29-1; 10 bases match TRBD1. The CDR3 loop spans 14 amino acids. V dropped 3 bases and J dropped 5; count of bases not matched to a gene: 7. The germline V gene encodes CDR1 SQVTM and CDR2 ANQGSEA. In DNA, the CDR3 is TGCAGCGTTGAGACCGGGACAGGGGACGACGAGCAGTACTTC. Its protein product is CSVETGTGDDEQYF.

The chain employs TRBV7-2 and TRBJ2-4; D might be TRBD1 (5 bases). The germline gives CDR1 SGHTA, CDR2 FQGNSA. The length of the CDR3 is 14 residues. V was cut by 2 bases and J by 8 bases, with 13 bases left in between. CDR3 DNA: TGTGCCAGCAGCTTATCGGGCAGGGTTGACATTCAGTACTTC. It encodes CASSLSGRVDIQYF. The full variable domain, completed using reference TRBV7-2 and TRBJ2-4, is GAGVSQSPSNKVTEKGKDVELRCDPISGHTALYWYRQSLGQGLEFLIYFQGNSAPDKSGLPSDRFSAERTGGSVSTLTIQRTQQEDSAVYLCASSLSGRVDIQYFGAGTRLSVL.

This clone has just one count. This chain connects TRBV28 to TRBJ1-5, with 9 bases aligning to TRBD1. CDR1 is MDHEN and CDR2 is SYDVKM in the germline V gene. This CDR3 region has 16 residues. The V and J ends lost 7 bases and 1 base, in that order; junction bases with no gene match: 8. In DNA, the CDR3 is TGTGCCAGCACTACAGGGGGCGCGGGGAGCAATCAGCCCCAGCATTTT. Its protein product is CASTTGGAGSNQPQHF.

The chain employs TRBV7-9 and TRBJ2-7, with 7 positions matching TRBD2. The CDR3 totals 15 residues. The trim removed 5 bases at V and 3 bases at J, leaving 10 bases unmatched. Germline assignment: CDR1 SEHNR and CDR2 FQNEAQ (reference sequence). Written as DNA, the CDR3 is TGTGCCAGCAGCGGGGAGGGTATACTCAACTACGAGCAGTACTTC. Its translation: CASSGEGILNYEQYF.

On this clone itself: Its ends do not fully match the called genes, so a read error is possible. The CDR3 here is CSSSLEGDQPQHF. CDR3 coding DNA: TGTTCCAGCAGCTTAGAAGGGGATCAGCCCCAGCATTTT. This sequence joins TRBV7-9 and TRBJ1-5; a possible D gene is TRBD1 (5 bases). Germline V gene sequence: CDR1 SEHNR, CDR2 FQNEAQ (reference sequence). This CDR3 has 13 amino acids.

V is TRBV28 and J is TRBJ2-7; 8 nucleotides match TRBD2. V lost 1 base to trimming and J lost 7 bases; unmatched junction nucleotides: 12. Germline V CDR1 and CDR2: MDHEN, SYDVKM. The CDR3 spans 16 residues. The CDR3 loop reads CASSLFRGGAVREQYF. The CDR3, as DNA: TGTGCCAGCAGTTTATTTCGGGGGGGCGCGGTAAGGGAGCAGTACTTC.

This chain links TRBV11-2 with TRBJ1-2, with a possible D match to TRBD1 (5 bases). Trimming pared 6 bases from V and 7 bases from J, leaving 21 bases between. CDR1 SGHAT and CDR2 FQNNGV come from the germline V gene. This CDR3 is 15 amino acids long. CDR3 DNA sequence: TGTGCCAGCAGTCCCTTAGGGGCGCAGAACCGTGGCTACACCTTC. Its translation: CASSPLGAQNRGYTF.

This clone was seen a handful of times. The V call is TRBV5-1, the J call TRBJ1-1; the D gene is possibly TRBD1 (5 bases). Trimming removed 3 bases from V and 6 bases from J, with 18 bases in between. The CDR3 is made up of 15 amino acids. CDR1 and CDR2 from the germline V gene are SGHRS and YFSETQ. CDR3 nucleotide sequence: TGCGCCAGCAGCTCTTCCGGGACTCCGGAGGCTGAAGCTTTCTTT. Its protein is CASSSSGTPEAEAFF. The full variable domain, completed using reference TRBV5-1 and TRBJ1-1, is KAGVTQTPRYLIKTRGQQVTLSCSPISGHRSVSWYQQTPGQGLQFLFEYFSETQRNKGNFPGRFSGRQFSNSRSEMNVSTLELGDSALYLCASSSSGTPEAEAFFGQGTRLTVV.

The chain employs TRBV4-2 and TRBJ2-7; 11 bases are a match to TRBD1. The length of the CDR3 is 15 residues. Germline V gene lookup returns CDR1 LGHNA and CDR2 YNFKEQ. V was clipped by 4 bases and J by 4 bases; unmatched bases: 6. CDR3 nucleotide sequence: TGTGCCAGCAGCCCGCAAGGGACAGGGGGTTACGAGCAGTACTTC. Its translation is CASSPQGTGGYEQYF.

V and J are TRBV30 and TRBJ1-6; 7 positions agree with TRBD1. Germline lookup yields CDR1 GTSNPN and CDR2 SVGIG (reference sequence). Trimming at V came to 1 base and at J to 8 bases, leaving 2 bases not matched to a gene. CDR3 length: 13 amino acids. The CDR3 region is CAWSATGDSPLHF. The CDR3 nucleotides read TGTGCCTGGAGTGCTACAGGGGATTCACCCCTCCACTTT. Drawing the rest from reference TRBV30 and TRBJ1-6, the complete variable domain is SQTIHQWPATLVQPVGSPLSLECTVEGTSNPNLYWYRQAAGRGLQLLFYSVGIGQISSEVPQNLSASRPQDRQFILSSKKLLLSDSGFYLCAWSATGDSPLHFGNGTRLTVT.

The chain carries TRBV5-8 and TRBJ1-5; D might be TRBD1 (6 bases). The CDR3 has 13 amino acids. Trimming shortened V by 0 bases and J by 14 bases, and 15 bases separated the two germline ends. Germline CDR1 is SGHTS and CDR2 is YDEGEE. The CDR3 is CASSLASRGAEHF. The CDR3 DNA sequence: TGTGCCAGCAGCTTGGCTAGTCGGGGGGCCGAGCATTTT.

The chain joins TRBV28 to TRBJ2-7, with 8 bases that match TRBD2. V lost 2 bases, J lost 4 bases, and 13 bases stayed unmatched. Germline CDR1 reads MDHEN; CDR2 reads SYDVKM. The CDR3 has 17 amino acids. The CDR3 is CASSLNRIGRGEYEQYF. In nucleotides, the CDR3 is TGTGCCAGCAGTTTAAATCGTATAGGGCGGGGGGAATACGAGCAGTACTTC.

The rearrangement joins TRBV7-9 to TRBJ1-2; D perhaps matches TRBD1 (6 bases). The V gene's germline CDR1 is SEHNR and CDR2 FQNEAQ (reference sequence). This CDR3 region has 13 residues. Trimming stripped 4 bases from V and 4 bases from J, with 10 bases between. CDR3: CASSWTAGYGYTF. CDR3 sequence (DNA): TGTGCCAGCAGCTGGACAGCTGGCTATGGCTACACCTTC.

The rearrangement joins TRBV7-6 to TRBJ2-1; 7 bases are a match to TRBD1. Per germline, CDR1 SGHVS and CDR2 FNYEAQ. The CDR3 contains 16 residues. V gave up 3 bases and J gave up 1 base; unmatched junction bases: 6. CDR3 nucleotides: TGTGCCAGCAGCTTCCTAGGGGGCCCGTCCTACAATGAGCAGTTCTTC. This encodes CASSFLGGPSYNEQFF.

This chain links TRBV9 with TRBJ2-3; D is possibly TRBD2 (6 bases). V was pared by 0 bases and J by 4 bases, with 9 bases between. The CDR3 extends over 14 amino acids. Germline V gene data show CDR1 as SGDLS and CDR2 as YYNGEE. DNA for the CDR3: TGTGCCAGCAGCGTAGTGCTAGCGTCAGATACGCAGTATTTT. Protein product: CASSVVLASDTQYF.

A few counts support this clone. The V gene is TRBV7-8, the J gene TRBJ2-2; no reliable D call. The germline CDR1 and CDR2 sequences are SGHVS and FQNEAQ. CDR3 length: 12 residues. Trimming took 5 bases from V and 10 from J, leaving 11 bases between them. The CDR3: CASSAHSSELFF. In DNA form, the CDR3 reads TGTGCCAGCAGCGCCCACAGTTCGGAGCTGTTTTTT. Using reference TRBV7-8 and TRBJ2-2 for the parts outside the CDR3, the full variable domain is GAGVSQSPRYKVAKRGQDVALRCDPISGHVSLFWYQQALGQGPEFLTYFQNEAQLDKSGLPSDRFFAERPEGSVSTLKIQRTQQEDSAVYLCASSAHSSELFFGEGSRLTVL.

The genes are TRBV9 and TRBJ1-6; TRBD1 aligns across 8 bases. Germline CDR1 is SGDLS and CDR2 is YYNGEE. Trimming cost V 0 bases and J 5 bases; bases outside gene matches: 4. CDR3 length equals 16 residues. Here the CDR3 DNA reads TGTGCCAGCAGCGTAGCGCAGGGGGCGAATAATTCACCCCTCCACTTT. Protein: CASSVAQGANNSPLHF.

The genes are TRBV30 and TRBJ1-6; tentatively, D is TRBD1 (6 bases). Germline V lookup: CDR1 GTSNPN, CDR2 SVGIG (reference sequence). The CDR3 sequence is 17 residues long. The V and J ends lost 2 bases and 4 bases respectively, with 18 bases between them. The CDR3 DNA is TGTGCCTGGAGTTCATCCCCCTCAGGGGATTATAATTCACCCCTCCACTTT. Translated, it gives CAWSSSPSGDYNSPLHF.

The chain combines TRBV5-1 with TRBJ1-2; a weak D match, TRBD1 (5 bases). The CDR3 contains 13 residues. V was pared by 5 bases and J by 5 bases, with 13 bases between. CDR1 SGHRS and CDR2 YFSETQ come from the germline V gene. CDR3: CASRIAGPYGYTF. CDR3 in DNA: TGCGCCAGCAGAATAGCGGGACCTTATGGCTACACCTTC. Full variable domain (missing parts from reference TRBV5-1 and TRBJ1-2): KAGVTQTPRYLIKTRGQQVTLSCSPISGHRSVSWYQQTPGQGLQFLFEYFSETQRNKGNFPGRFSGRQFSNSRSEMNVSTLELGDSALYLCASRIAGPYGYTFGSGTRLTVV.

This sequence joins TRBV18 and TRBJ1-5, with 9 bases aligning to TRBD1. Germline V gene sequence: CDR1 KGHSH, CDR2 LQKENI. V shed 0 bases, J shed 7 bases, and the junction held 4 bases outside the gene matches. The CDR3 loop spans 15 amino acids. The CDR3 coding sequence is TGTGCCAGCTCACCACCCGGACAGGGGAAACAGCCCCAGCATTTT. Translated: CASSPPGQGKQPQHF.

The rearrangement uses TRBV18 and TRBJ2-7; tentative D call: TRBD2 (5 bases). The V and J ends lost 0 bases and 3 bases respectively, with 9 bases between them. The CDR3 runs to 14 residues. Germline V gene lookup returns CDR1 KGHSH and CDR2 LQKENI. The CDR3 reads CASSPPYGDYEQYF. CDR3 coding DNA: TGTGCCAGCTCACCACCGTACGGGGACTACGAGCAGTACTTC.